One T cell receptor (beta chain) is described in this entry. The clone's antigen remains unknown. Base qualities are not at hand, and no much larger clone is one base apart. As encoded in the germline V gene (reference sequence), CDR1 is SGHNT while CDR2 is YYREEE. From its cysteine to its phenylalanine, the CDR3 spans 15 amino acids. The only DNA kept is the CDR3, 45 bases in frame from the first base. For this chain, trimming is 3 bases at the V end and 5 bases at the J end, and the number of junction bases without a gene match is 11. Whole blood was collected in K2EDTA tubes by collaborating institutions according to the institutions' own protocols. For TCRbeta analysis, collaborator samples were shipped as frozen whole blood, as isolated PBMCs, or as DNA extracted from either sample type. The record originates from a study of blood T cell repertoires in COVID-19 (dated by TCRdb to about 2020). A note on the overall study: Samples covering the acute and convalescent phases of COVID-19 were provided by collaborators in the United States, Italy and Spain. The material from the prospective study consisted of cDNA or gDNA derived from T cells, B-cell-depleted T cells, or PBMCs. Deeply sampled blood TCRbeta repertoires from subjects exposed to, actively infected with, or recovered from COVID-19 were included in the dataset. A freely available public database, intended as a resource for researchers studying the immune response to SARS-CoV-2, is where the repertoires were released. Samples came from the ongoing ImmuneRACE study (first 160 participants) plus 1,254 subjects from 6 global collaborators. The sample metadata nearly always contained a de-identified subject ID, COVID-19 status, age in years and sex. HLA class I and class II types, where available, came from metadata supplied by the sample provider rather than from assay-based typing.

TCRbeta CDR3 regions were amplified from genomic DNA by means of the immunoSEQ Assay, a bias-controlled multiplex PCR. The authors' analysis ran thus. Within the assay, amplification of reference gene primers was used to estimate how many nucleated cells each sample contained. To quantify the absolute abundance of each unique TCRbeta CDR3 rearrangement, sequence reads were collapsed and filtered. For each sample, productive Simpson clonality was calculated by taking the square root of Simpson's diversity index across productive rearrangements. Sourced from immuneACCESS, this table was stored by TCRdb with only in-frame sequences that have V and J called. A share of the clones is absent; for the studies checked, an unresolved V gene accounts for under half, and the remainder has no known explanation. That table furnishes V, J and clone size, whereas the DNA furnished D and trimming. Counted in this sample were about 120,000 clones; roughly 87% of them appeared once. The leading ten clones occupy roughly 30% of the sample.

Points the paper makes about the study in general: The amount of clinical and demographic metadata varied by source and participant and was provided uncurated.

The rearranged segments are TRBV5-4 and TRBJ2-7, and 7 junctional nucleotides match TRBD1. Sequencing input: peripheral blood. This TCR was recovered from a woman older than 75 with acute or convalescent COVID-19. The CDR3 reads CASSSDREPEDEQYF. The DNA sequence is TGTGCCAGCAGCTCTGACAGGGAACCCGAAGACGAGCAGTACTTC.